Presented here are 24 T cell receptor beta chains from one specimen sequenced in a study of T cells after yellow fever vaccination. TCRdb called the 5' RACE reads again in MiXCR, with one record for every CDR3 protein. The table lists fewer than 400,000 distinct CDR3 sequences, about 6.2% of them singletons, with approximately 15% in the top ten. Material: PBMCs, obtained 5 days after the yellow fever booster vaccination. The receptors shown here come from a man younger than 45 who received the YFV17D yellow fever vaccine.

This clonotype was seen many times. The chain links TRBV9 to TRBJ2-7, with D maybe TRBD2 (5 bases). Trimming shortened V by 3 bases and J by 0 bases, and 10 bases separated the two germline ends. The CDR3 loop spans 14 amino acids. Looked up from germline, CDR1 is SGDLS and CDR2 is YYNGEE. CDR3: CASSAGGSSYEQYF. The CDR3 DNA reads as TGTGCCAGCAGCGCAGGAGGCAGCTCCTACGAGCAGTACTTC.

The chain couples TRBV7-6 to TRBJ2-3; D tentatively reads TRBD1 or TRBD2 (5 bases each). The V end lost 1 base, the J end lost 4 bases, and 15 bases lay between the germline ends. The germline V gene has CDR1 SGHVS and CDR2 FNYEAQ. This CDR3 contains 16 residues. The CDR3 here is CASSLDPGPIADTQYF. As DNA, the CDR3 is TGTGCCAGCAGCTTAGATCCGGGACCTATCGCAGATACGCAGTATTTT.

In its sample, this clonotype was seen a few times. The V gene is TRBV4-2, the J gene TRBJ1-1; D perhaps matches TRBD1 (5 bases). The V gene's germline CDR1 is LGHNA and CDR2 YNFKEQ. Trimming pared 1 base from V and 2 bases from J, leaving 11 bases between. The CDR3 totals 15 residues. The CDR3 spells CASSQVERGNTEAFF. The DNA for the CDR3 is TGTGCCAGCAGCCAAGTGGAGAGGGGCAACACTGAAGCTTTCTTT.

DNA for the CDR3: TGTGCCAGCAGTGAGACTCTATCGGAGACCCAGTACTTC. Translation gives CASSETLSETQYF. The V call is TRBV6-1, the J call TRBJ2-5; D call uncertain. V lost 3 bases to trimming and J lost 5 bases, with 10 bases between them. CDR1 and CDR2 from the germline V gene are MNHNS and SASEGT. The CDR3 sequence is 13 residues long.

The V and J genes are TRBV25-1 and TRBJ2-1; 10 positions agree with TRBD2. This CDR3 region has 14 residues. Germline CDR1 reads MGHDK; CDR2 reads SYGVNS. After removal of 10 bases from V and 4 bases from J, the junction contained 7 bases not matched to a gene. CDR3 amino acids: CATLSGRDYNEQFF. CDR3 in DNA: TGTGCCACCCTAAGCGGGAGGGATTACAATGAGCAGTTCTTC. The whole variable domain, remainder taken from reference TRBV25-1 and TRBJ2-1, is EADIYQTPRYLVIGTGKKITLECSQTMGHDKMYWYQQDPGMELHLIHYSYGVNSTEKGDLSSESTVSRIRTEHFPLTLESARPSHTSQYLCATLSGRDYNEQFFGPGTRLTVL.

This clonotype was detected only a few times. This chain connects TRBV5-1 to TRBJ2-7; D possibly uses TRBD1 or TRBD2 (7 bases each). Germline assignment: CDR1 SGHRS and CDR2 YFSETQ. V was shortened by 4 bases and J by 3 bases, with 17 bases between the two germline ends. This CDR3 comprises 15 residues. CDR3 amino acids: CASSPGGTDNYEQYF. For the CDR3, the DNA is TGCGCCAGCAGCCCCGGGGGGACAGACAACTACGAGCAGTACTTC.

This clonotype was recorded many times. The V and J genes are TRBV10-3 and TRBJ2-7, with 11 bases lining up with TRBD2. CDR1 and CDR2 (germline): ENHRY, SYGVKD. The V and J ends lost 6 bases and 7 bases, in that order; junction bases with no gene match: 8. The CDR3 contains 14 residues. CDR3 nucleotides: TGTGCCATCAGGATGAGACTAGCGGGATATGAGCAGTACTTC. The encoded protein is CAIRMRLAGYEQYF.

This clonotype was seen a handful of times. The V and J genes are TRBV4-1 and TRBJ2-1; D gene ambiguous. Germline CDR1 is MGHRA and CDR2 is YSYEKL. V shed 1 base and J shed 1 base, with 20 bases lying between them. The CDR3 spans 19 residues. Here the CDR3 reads CASSQGTVGRSRSYNEQFF. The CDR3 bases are TGCGCCAGCAGCCAAGGGACGGTTGGGCGGAGTAGGTCCTACAATGAGCAGTTCTTC.

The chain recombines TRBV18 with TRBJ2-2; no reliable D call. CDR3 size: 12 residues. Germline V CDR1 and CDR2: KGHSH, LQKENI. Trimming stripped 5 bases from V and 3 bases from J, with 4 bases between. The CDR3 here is CASSKDTGELFF. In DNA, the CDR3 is TGTGCCAGCTCAAAAGACACCGGGGAGCTGTTTTTT.

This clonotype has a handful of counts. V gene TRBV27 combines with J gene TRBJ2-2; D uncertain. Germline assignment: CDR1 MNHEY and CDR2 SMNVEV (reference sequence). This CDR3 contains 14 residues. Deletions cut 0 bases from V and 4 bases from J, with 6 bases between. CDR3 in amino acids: CASSLSGFTGELFF. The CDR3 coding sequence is TGTGCCAGCAGTTTATCGGGCTTCACCGGGGAGCTGTTTTTT.

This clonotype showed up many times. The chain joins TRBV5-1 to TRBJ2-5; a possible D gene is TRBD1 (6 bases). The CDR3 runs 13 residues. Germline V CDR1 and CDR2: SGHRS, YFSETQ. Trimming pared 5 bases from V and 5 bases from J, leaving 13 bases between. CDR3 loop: CASRNRVGETQYF. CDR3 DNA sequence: TGCGCCAGCAGAAACAGGGTCGGGGAGACCCAGTACTTC.

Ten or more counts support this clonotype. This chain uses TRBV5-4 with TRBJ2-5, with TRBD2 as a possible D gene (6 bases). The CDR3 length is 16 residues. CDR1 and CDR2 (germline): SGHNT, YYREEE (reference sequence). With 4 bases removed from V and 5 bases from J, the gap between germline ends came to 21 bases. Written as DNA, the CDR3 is TGTGCCAGCAGCCCGGAGGGTGCCAGGGTCGGTGAGACCCAGTACTTC. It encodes CASSPEGARVGETQYF. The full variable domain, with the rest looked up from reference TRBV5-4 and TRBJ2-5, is ETGVTQSPTHLIKTRGQQVTLRCSSQSGHNTVSWYQQALGQGPQFIFQYYREEENGRGNFPPRFSGLQFPNYSSELNVNALELDDSALYLCASSPEGARVGETQYFGPGTRLLVL.

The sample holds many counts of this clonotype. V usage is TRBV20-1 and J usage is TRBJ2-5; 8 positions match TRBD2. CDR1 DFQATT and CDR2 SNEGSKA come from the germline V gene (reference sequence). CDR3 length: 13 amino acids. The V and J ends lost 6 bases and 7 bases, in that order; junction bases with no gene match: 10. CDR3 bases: TGCAGTGCCGGTCCGACTAGCGTGGGGACCCAGTACTTC. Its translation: CSAGPTSVGTQYF.

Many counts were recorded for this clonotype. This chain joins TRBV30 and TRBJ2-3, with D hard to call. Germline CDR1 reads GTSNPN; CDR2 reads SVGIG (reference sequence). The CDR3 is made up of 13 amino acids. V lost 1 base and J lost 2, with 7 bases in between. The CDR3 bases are TGTGCCTGGAGTGGCGTATCCACAGATACGCAGTATTTT. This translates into CAWSGVSTDTQYF.

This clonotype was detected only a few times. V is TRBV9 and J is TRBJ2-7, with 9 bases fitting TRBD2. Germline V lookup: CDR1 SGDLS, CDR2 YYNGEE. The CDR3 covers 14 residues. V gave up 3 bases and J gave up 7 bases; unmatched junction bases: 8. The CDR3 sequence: CASSAGLALGEQYF. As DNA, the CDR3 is TGTGCCAGCAGCGCGGGACTAGCTCTAGGGGAGCAGTACTTC. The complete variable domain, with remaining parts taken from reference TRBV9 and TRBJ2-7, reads DSGVTQTPKHLITATGQRVTLRCSPRSGDLSVYWYQQSLDQGLQFLIQYYNGEERAKGNILERFSAQQFPDLHSELNLSSLELGDSALYFCASSAGLALGEQYFGPGTRLTVT.

The CDR3 spells CASSLFLNTEAFF. In DNA, the CDR3 is TGTGCCAGCAGCTTATTTCTGAACACTGAAGCTTTCTTT. The rearrangement links TRBV5-5 to TRBJ1-1; D gene unclear. Germline values: CDR1 SGHKS, CDR2 YYEKEE (reference sequence). The CDR3 loop spans 13 amino acids. V lost 2 bases and J 0 bases, leaving 5 bases between the germline ends.

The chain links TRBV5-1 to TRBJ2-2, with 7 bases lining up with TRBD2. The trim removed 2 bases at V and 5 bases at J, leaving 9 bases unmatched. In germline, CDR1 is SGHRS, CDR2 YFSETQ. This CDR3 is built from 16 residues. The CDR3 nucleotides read TGCGCCAGCAGCTTCCCTACGGGGGGTAGAACCGGGGAGCTGTTTTTT. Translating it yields CASSFPTGGRTGELFF. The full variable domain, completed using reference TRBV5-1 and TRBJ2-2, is KAGVTQTPRYLIKTRGQQVTLSCSPISGHRSVSWYQQTPGQGLQFLFEYFSETQRNKGNFPGRFSGRQFSNSRSEMNVSTLELGDSALYLCASSFPTGGRTGELFFGEGSRLTVL.

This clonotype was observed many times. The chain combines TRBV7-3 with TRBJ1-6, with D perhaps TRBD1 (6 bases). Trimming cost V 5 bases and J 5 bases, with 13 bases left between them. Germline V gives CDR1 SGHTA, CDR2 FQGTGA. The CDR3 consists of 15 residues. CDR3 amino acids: CASSKGQRNNSPLHF. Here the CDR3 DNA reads TGTGCCAGCAGCAAAGGACAGCGAAATAATTCACCCCTCCACTTT.

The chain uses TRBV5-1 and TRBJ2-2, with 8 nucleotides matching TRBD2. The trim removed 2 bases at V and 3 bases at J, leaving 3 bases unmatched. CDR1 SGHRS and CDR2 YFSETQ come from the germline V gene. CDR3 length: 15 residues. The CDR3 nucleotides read TGCGCCAGCAGCTTTACTAGCGGCTACACCGGGGAGCTGTTTTTT. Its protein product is CASSFTSGYTGELFF.

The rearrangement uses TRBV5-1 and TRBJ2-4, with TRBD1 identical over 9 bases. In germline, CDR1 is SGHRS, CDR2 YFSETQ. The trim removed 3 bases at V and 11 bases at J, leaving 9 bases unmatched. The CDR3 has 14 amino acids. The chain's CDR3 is CASSSGQGALVQYF. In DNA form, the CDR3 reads TGCGCCAGCAGCTCGGGACAGGGAGCGCTAGTTCAGTACTTC. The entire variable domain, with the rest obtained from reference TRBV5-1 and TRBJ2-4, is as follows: KAGVTQTPRYLIKTRGQQVTLSCSPISGHRSVSWYQQTPGQGLQFLFEYFSETQRNKGNFPGRFSGRQFSNSRSEMNVSTLELGDSALYLCASSSGQGALVQYFGAGTRLSVL.

CDR3: CASSLAPGSYEQYF. For the CDR3, the DNA is TGTGCCAGCAGCTTGGCCCCAGGCTCCTACGAGCAGTACTTC. The V gene is TRBV5-5, the J gene TRBJ2-7; D is uncertain. V dropped 0 bases and J dropped 0 bases, with 7 bases sitting between them. Per germline, CDR1 SGHKS and CDR2 YYEKEE (reference sequence). The CDR3 consists of 14 residues.

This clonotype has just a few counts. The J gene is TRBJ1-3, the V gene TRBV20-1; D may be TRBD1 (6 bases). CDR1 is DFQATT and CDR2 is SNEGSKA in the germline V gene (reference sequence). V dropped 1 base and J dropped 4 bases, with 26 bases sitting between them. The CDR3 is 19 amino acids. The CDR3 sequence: CSARARGPQGTLGGNTIYF. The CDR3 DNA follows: TGCAGTGCTAGAGCTCGCGGGCCGCAGGGGACCTTGGGAGGAAACACCATATATTTT.

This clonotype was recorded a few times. The CDR3 loop reads CSARTSGYNEQFF. In nucleotides, the CDR3 is TGCAGTGCTAGGACTAGCGGTTACAATGAGCAGTTCTTC. The chain links TRBV20-1 to TRBJ2-1, with 9 bases fitting TRBD2. Germline loops: CDR1 DFQATT, CDR2 SNEGSKA (reference sequence). The CDR3 length is 13 residues. The V gene end was trimmed by 3 bases and the J gene end by 4 bases; junction bases not matched to a gene: 1.

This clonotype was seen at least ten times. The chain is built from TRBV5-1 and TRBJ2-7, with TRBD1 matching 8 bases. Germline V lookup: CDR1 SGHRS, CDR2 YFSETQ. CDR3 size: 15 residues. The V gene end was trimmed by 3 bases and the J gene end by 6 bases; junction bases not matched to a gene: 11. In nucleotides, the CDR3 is TGCGCCAGCAGCTGGACCCAGGGGGCGCGGGGCGAGCAGTACTTC. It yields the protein CASSWTQGARGEQYF.